The 14 T cell receptor beta chains presented below share a single source sample, sequenced in a study of identical twins. MiXCR, run by TCRdb on the 5' RACE reads, gives a single entry per CDR3 protein. The table records under 350,000 distinct CDR3 sequences, over 8.5% of them present only once. In addition, the sample was reused for a study of yellow fever vaccine responses in identical twins.

The specimen was CD8+ T cells sorted from blood. These receptors all stem from a woman between 18 and 30 years old in good health.

The table lists this clonotype with a few counts. The chain recombines TRBV7-9 with TRBJ2-5, with D possibly being TRBD1 or TRBD2 (5 bases each). CDR1 and CDR2 from the germline V gene are SEHNR and FQNEAQ (reference sequence). V gave up 5 bases and J gave up 5 bases, with 18 bases separating them. CDR3 length: 15 amino acids. CDR3 DNA: TGTGCCAGCAGCCCCCTACTAGGTTGGGGGGAGACCCAGTACTTC. Encoded protein: CASSPLLGWGETQYF.

This clonotype turned up a few times. This rearrangement joins TRBV6-4 to TRBJ1-5; D gene uncertain. CDR3 length: 17 amino acids. The germline V and J ends were trimmed by 0 bases and 0 bases, with 12 bases remaining between them. The germline V gene encodes CDR1 MRHNA and CDR2 SNTAGT. The CDR3 loop is CASSDSRALYSNQPQHF. CDR3 nucleotides: TGTGCCAGCAGTGACTCGAGGGCTCTTTATAGCAATCAGCCCCAGCATTTT.

This clonotype was picked up many times. The V gene is TRBV5-6, the J gene TRBJ2-7; a possible D gene is TRBD1 (6 bases). The CDR3 is 14 residues long. Germline V gene data show CDR1 as SGHDT and CDR2 as YYEEEE. V gave up 4 bases and J gave up 3 bases, with 14 bases separating them. The CDR3 loop reads CASSPVAGDYEQYF. The CDR3 bases are TGTGCCAGCAGCCCAGTGGCAGGGGACTACGAGCAGTACTTC.

This clonotype was detected many times. This chain joins TRBV4-3 and TRBJ2-5; D is perhaps TRBD1 (5 bases). Germline CDR1 LGHNA, CDR2 YSLEER. The CDR3 sequence is 13 residues long. Trimming pared 2 bases from V and 2 bases from J, leaving 6 bases between. CDR3 nucleotide sequence: TGCGCCAGCAGCCAAAGACAGCAAGAGACCCAGTACTTC. Its translation: CASSQRQQETQYF.

The V call is TRBV4-1, the J call TRBJ2-1, with 9 bases lining up with TRBD2. Germline V gives CDR1 MGHRA, CDR2 YSYEKL. This CDR3 is 18 amino acids long. J gave up 1 base and V 3 bases, and 10 bases lay outside the gene matches. This CDR3 is CASSHGTASGISYNEQFF. DNA of the CDR3: TGCGCCAGCAGCCACGGGACGGCTAGCGGGATTTCCTACAATGAGCAGTTCTTC.

In its sample, this clonotype was seen a few times. V gene TRBV30 combines with J gene TRBJ2-7; D not certain. V dropped 5 bases and J dropped 3 bases, with 11 bases sitting between them. The CDR3 extends over 12 amino acids. CDR1 is GTSNPN and CDR2 is SVGIG in the germline V gene (reference sequence). The CDR3 region is CAWAVTVYEQYF. CDR3 sequence (DNA): TGTGCCTGGGCAGTTACTGTCTACGAGCAGTACTTC.

The chain joins TRBV7-8 to TRBJ2-6; the match to TRBD2 covers 7 bases. CDR1 and CDR2 from the germline V gene are SGHVS and FQNEAQ. This CDR3 has 17 amino acids. The ends lost 5 bases at V and 0 bases at J; junction bases unmatched: 7. As DNA, the CDR3 is TGTGCCAGCAGCCAATACGGCGGGAGCTCTGGGGCCAACGTCCTGACTTTC. Translating gives CASSQYGGSSGANVLTF. Full variable domain (remainder filled in from reference TRBV7-8 and TRBJ2-6): GAGVSQSPRYKVAKRGQDVALRCDPISGHVSLFWYQQALGQGPEFLTYFQNEAQLDKSGLPSDRFFAERPEGSVSTLKIQRTQQEDSAVYLCASSQYGGSSGANVLTFGAGSRLTVL.

In this sample, this clonotype turned up many times. J is TRBJ2-3 and V is TRBV7-9; a possible D gene is TRBD2 (6 bases). V was pared by 5 bases and J by 4 bases, with 13 bases between. The CDR3 is 14 amino acids. The V gene's germline CDR1 is SEHNR and CDR2 FQNEAQ (reference sequence). CDR3 loop: CASSPPGEPDTQYF. In DNA form, the CDR3 reads TGTGCCAGCAGCCCACCGGGGGAGCCAGATACGCAGTATTTT.

The chain recombines TRBV4-1 with TRBJ2-7; weak D call: TRBD2 (7 bases). The CDR3 length is 15 residues. Germline V gene data show CDR1 as MGHRA and CDR2 as YSYEKL. V shed 5 bases and J shed 2 bases, with 16 bases lying between them. This CDR3 is CASSDLGGGTYEQYF. CDR3 coding DNA: TGCGCCAGCAGCGACCTGGGCGGGGGCACCTACGAGCAGTACTTC.

This clonotype was seen just once. This chain uses TRBV19 with TRBJ2-1; 10 positions agree with TRBD1. Germline assignment: CDR1 LNHDA and CDR2 SQIVND (reference sequence). V lost 7 bases, J lost 4 bases, and 4 bases stayed unmatched. The CDR3 is 14 residues long. The CDR3 nucleotides are TGTGCCAGTAAGGCGGGACAGGGGTACAATGAGCAGTTCTTC. It is translated as CASKAGQGYNEQFF.

This clonotype was found a few times. The chain recombines TRBV6-5 with TRBJ2-1; D may be TRBD1 or TRBD2 (7 bases each). The CDR3 is 16 amino acids. CDR1 is MNHEY and CDR2 is SVGAGI in the germline V gene. Trimming cost V 2 bases and J 1 base, with 12 bases left between them. CDR3 sequence (DNA): TGTGCCAGCAGTTACGGGCAGGGGGGGTCCTACAATGAGCAGTTCTTC. The encoded protein is CASSYGQGGSYNEQFF.

This clonotype was detected many times. The chain links TRBV28 to TRBJ2-3; D gene uncertain. The CDR3 is made up of 15 amino acids. Germline V gene data show CDR1 as MDHEN and CDR2 as SYDVKM. V lost 2 bases and J 1 base, leaving 10 bases between the germline ends. CDR3 region: CASSLEPFGTDTQYF. The CDR3 nucleotides read TGTGCCAGCAGTTTAGAACCGTTCGGCACAGATACGCAGTATTTT.

V gene TRBV5-1 combines with J gene TRBJ2-5; 10 bases agree with TRBD2. The germline gives CDR1 SGHRS, CDR2 YFSETQ. Unmatched junction bases numbered 6, after V lost 0 bases and J lost 1 base. The CDR3 sequence is 17 residues long. The CDR3 nucleotides are TGCGCCAGCAGCTTGGTTTTGTCTAGCGGGGGCCAAGAGACCCAGTACTTC. It codes for CASSLVLSSGGQETQYF.

V and J are TRBV28 and TRBJ2-7, with TRBD2 matching over 10 bases. Unmatched junction bases numbered 16, after V lost 4 bases and J lost 4 bases. Germline CDR1 is MDHEN and CDR2 is SYDVKM. The CDR3 extends over 18 amino acids. CDR3 sequence reads: CASSSSGPSGGPLYEQYF. In DNA form, the CDR3 reads TGTGCCAGCAGTTCATCCGGCCCTAGCGGGGGACCACTTTACGAGCAGTACTTC.